The 7 T cell receptor beta chains listed next were all sequenced from one sample in a study of T-cell reconstitution after alpha-beta-depleted transplantation in children. During its preparation, the TCRbeta library received unique molecular identifiers. TCRdb called the PCR reads again in MiXCR, with one record for every CDR3 protein. The sample includes roughly 400,000 distinct CDR3 sequences, 43% of them seen just once. Sequencing was performed on PBMCs, taken before TCRalphabeta/CD19-depleted stem cell transplant. The receptors shown here come from a girl aged 2 to 9 with aplastic anemia, due to receive a stem cell transplant.

V is TRBV18 and J is TRBJ2-1, with TRBD2 matching 7 bases. Unmatched junction bases numbered 3, after V lost 3 bases and J lost 7 bases. The CDR3 is 13 amino acids. Germline V gene sequence: CDR1 KGHSH, CDR2 LQKENI. CDR3: CASSPSAGNEQFF. The CDR3 bases are TGTGCCAGCTCACCTTCAGCGGGAAATGAGCAGTTCTTC.

This clonotype was observed many times. The CDR3 nucleotides are TGTGCCAGCAGCCAACCCGCCGGGGCTAGCGGGAGTAGGCAGACCCAGTACTTC. It codes for CASSQPAGASGSRQTQYF. The chain combines TRBV3-1 with TRBJ2-5; 10 positions agree with TRBD2. This CDR3 region has 18 residues. Germline V gene data show CDR1 as LGHDT and CDR2 as YNNKEL (reference sequence). The V and J ends lost 2 bases and 6 bases, in that order; junction bases with no gene match: 15.

Ten or more counts support this clonotype. The rearrangement uses TRBV27 and TRBJ2-7, with D perhaps matching TRBD2 (6 bases). Germline V gene lookup returns CDR1 MNHEY and CDR2 SMNVEV (reference sequence). Trimming cost V 3 bases and J 0 bases, with 12 bases left between them. The CDR3 is made up of 15 amino acids. The CDR3 is CASSLRVADSYEQYF. The CDR3 DNA reads TGTGCCAGCAGTTTGCGAGTAGCGGACTCCTACGAGCAGTACTTC.

This clonotype turned up a few times. V usage is TRBV6-1 and J usage is TRBJ2-3; D may be TRBD2 (6 bases). The CDR3 consists of 14 residues. CDR1 is MNHNS, CDR2 SASEGT, per germline. Trimming removed 0 bases at V and 6 bases at J, with 10 bases between. The chain's CDR3 is CASSEALGGDTQYF. The CDR3 DNA follows: TGTGCCAGCAGTGAAGCCCTTGGGGGGGATACGCAGTATTTT.

This chain uses TRBV9 with TRBJ2-1; 11 bases are a match to TRBD1. Germline V gene sequence: CDR1 SGDLS, CDR2 YYNGEE. The CDR3 is 16 amino acids. V trimming: 3 bases; J trimming: 8 bases; junction bases outside the gene matches: 10. CDR3 sequence: CASSASPGQGGHEQFF. CDR3 DNA: TGTGCCAGCAGCGCTTCACCGGGACAGGGGGGCCATGAGCAGTTCTTC.

CDR3 amino acids: CASFIVSNQPQHF. CDR3 bases: TGTGCCAGCTTCATTGTTTCAAATCAGCCCCAGCATTTT. The rearrangement links TRBV7-2 to TRBJ1-5; D is ambiguous. Trimming stripped 8 bases from V and 4 bases from J, with 12 bases between. CDR3 length: 13 amino acids. Germline CDR1 SGHTA, CDR2 FQGNSA.

The chain combines TRBV7-9 with TRBJ2-1; a weak D match, TRBD2 (5 bases). Germline assignment: CDR1 SEHNR and CDR2 FQNEAQ (reference sequence). Trimming left V 11 bases short and J 0 bases short, with 23 bases between. CDR3 size: 17 residues. The CDR3 DNA sequence: TGTGCCGGATTGAACCGGGCAGCGGCTAGCTCCTACAATGAGCAGTTCTTC. It is translated as CAGLNRAAASSYNEQFF.